This entry lists 30 T cell receptor beta chains sequenced from one sample in a study of blood T cells in healthy people across ages. A J-beta primer mix and a sample-barcoded 5' primer were used in a second PCR of about 7 to 12 cycles. TCRdb reprocessed the 5' RACE reads via MiXCR and lists one record per CDR3 protein. The data show some 1,500,000 distinct CDR3 sequences, roughly 43% seen once. Sequenced material: blood. The receptors stem from a young woman in good health.

This chain connects TRBV3-1 to TRBJ1-6; D might be TRBD1 (5 bases). In germline, CDR1 is LGHDT, CDR2 YNNKEL (reference sequence). The CDR3 has 15 amino acids. Trimming pared 2 bases from V and 10 bases from J, leaving 15 bases between. CDR3 in amino acids: CASSQREGLGSPLHF. Here the CDR3 DNA reads TGTGCCAGCAGCCAACGTGAGGGGCTCGGATCACCCCTCCACTTT.

This sequence joins TRBV30 and TRBJ1-5, with D possibly being TRBD1 (5 bases). V was clipped by 0 bases and J by 7 bases, with 10 bases between them. The V gene's germline CDR1 is GTSNPN and CDR2 SVGIG (reference sequence). CDR3 size: 13 residues. The CDR3 region has the DNA TGTGCCTGGAGTGTTCGGGGCGGACAGCCCCAGCATTTT. Residues: CAWSVRGGQPQHF.

The V gene is TRBV20-1, the J gene TRBJ2-1; D not certain. CDR3 length: 12 residues. Trimming took off 3 bases at V and 6 bases at J, with 9 bases between the two ends. The germline V gene encodes CDR1 DFQATT and CDR2 SNEGSKA (reference sequence). For the CDR3, the DNA is TGCAGTGCTAGTCCCCAGCGCAATGAGCAGTTCTTC. This codes for CSASPQRNEQFF.

The chain has TRBV12-3 or TRBV12-4 and TRBJ2-1, with 14 positions matching TRBD2. The length of the CDR3 is 15 residues. Losses at the gene ends were 7 bases for V and 9 bases for J; bases not matched to a gene: 8. The CDR3 DNA is TGTGCCAGCACCTTGAGACTAGCGGGAGGGCCTGAGCAGTTCTTC. It yields the protein CASTLRLAGGPEQFF.

The chain combines TRBV12-5 with TRBJ1-1; D not certain. Germline lookup yields CDR1 LGHNT and CDR2 FRNRAP. The V gene lost 7 bases and the J gene lost 6 bases, with 24 bases spanning the gap. The CDR3 length is 16 residues. CDR3 amino acids: CASVPPGRHPRAEAFF. Written as DNA, the CDR3 is TGTGCTAGTGTCCCCCCTGGGAGACACCCTAGGGCTGAAGCTTTCTTT.

This chain joins TRBV28 and TRBJ1-1, with D possibly being TRBD1 (6 bases). The CDR3 length is 11 residues. CDR1 and CDR2 from the germline V gene are MDHEN and SYDVKM. The CDR3 DNA reads TGTGTGTGTGGGGGCGTCACTGAAGCTTTCTTT. Amino acid sequence: CVCGGVTEAFF.

The chain joins TRBV7-2 to TRBJ2-7, with D perhaps TRBD1 (6 bases). The CDR3 contains 12 residues. V lost 6 bases, J lost 5 bases, and 11 bases lay in between. Germline values: CDR1 SGHTA, CDR2 FQGNSA. The CDR3 coding sequence is TGTGCCAGCAGTACCAGGGGAAACGAGCAGTACTTC. It yields the protein CASSTRGNEQYF.

As DNA, the CDR3 is TGTGCCAGCGGCCTTATCGCCGGACGATATAATTCACCCCTCCACTTT. This translates into CASGLIAGRYNSPLHF. The chain is built from TRBV27 and TRBJ1-6; D not resolved. Trimming took off 8 bases at V and 4 bases at J, with 18 bases between the two ends. The CDR3 contains 16 residues. CDR1 is MNHEY, CDR2 SMNVEV, per germline (reference sequence).

The rearrangement uses TRBV20-1 and TRBJ1-2; possibly TRBD1 for D (5 bases). The V gene's germline CDR1 is DFQATT and CDR2 SNEGSKA (reference sequence). This CDR3 contains 12 residues. Trimming pared 3 bases from V and 7 bases from J, leaving 12 bases between. The CDR3 here is CSASIRASGYTF. Written as DNA, the CDR3 is TGCAGTGCTAGTATCAGGGCCTCTGGCTACACCTTC.

The rearrangement joins TRBV6-2 or TRBV6-3 to TRBJ1-2; weak D call: TRBD1 (5 bases). Between the trimmed V and J ends, which lost 2 bases and 0 bases, there was a span of 13 bases. The CDR3 has 16 amino acids. Germline CDR1 is MNHEY and CDR2 is SVGEGT. Written as DNA, the CDR3 is TGTGCCAGCAGTTACAGGGGCAAGGGCCCTAACTATGGCTACACCTTC. Protein: CASSYRGKGPNYGYTF.

The chain is built from TRBV28 and TRBJ2-5; a weak D match, TRBD1 (6 bases). Looked up from germline, CDR1 is MDHEN and CDR2 is SYDVKM. V dropped 5 bases and J dropped 7 bases, with 11 bases sitting between them. The CDR3 spans 12 residues. The CDR3 is CASSPSQGTQYF. CDR3 coding DNA: TGTGCCAGCAGTCCCTCACAGGGGACCCAGTACTTC.

This chain connects TRBV6-2 or TRBV6-3 to TRBJ1-5; possibly TRBD1 for D (5 bases). The V end lost 6 bases, the J end lost 4 bases, and 13 bases lay between the germline ends. Germline values: CDR1 MNHEY, CDR2 SVGEGT. The CDR3 covers 14 residues. The DNA of the CDR3 is TGTGCCAGCAGCACTCCTGGGGCAAATCAGCCCCAGCATTTT. It encodes CASSTPGANQPQHF.

This chain joins TRBV20-1 and TRBJ2-1; unclear D gene. Germline V CDR1 and CDR2: DFQATT, SNEGSKA (reference sequence). The ends were cut back, 1 base at V and 0 bases at J, with 10 bases in the middle. The CDR3 has 15 residues. Here the CDR3 DNA reads TGCAGTGCTAGAGTCCCAGCTTTCTCCTACAATGAGCAGTTCTTC. Translation gives CSARVPAFSYNEQFF.

The chain links TRBV4-2 to TRBJ2-1, with 9 bases that match TRBD2. The germline V gene has CDR1 LGHNA and CDR2 YNFKEQ. The ends lost 4 bases at V and 4 bases at J; junction bases unmatched: 11. The CDR3 runs to 17 residues. As DNA, the CDR3 is TGTGCCAGCAGCCCAGGCGGGAGACTAGCGGAATACAATGAGCAGTTCTTC. Amino acids: CASSPGGRLAEYNEQFF.

This clonotype showed up just a few times. The chain couples TRBV4-1 to TRBJ1-1, with D tentatively TRBD1 (5 bases). The ends were cut back, 2 bases at V and 5 bases at J, with 24 bases in the middle. The germline CDR1 and CDR2 sequences are MGHRA and YSYEKL. The CDR3 length is 18 residues. CDR3 nucleotides: TGCGCCAGCAGCCAAAACGATTTCCCACAGGCCCGAGGAACTGAAGCTTTCTTT. Translating gives CASSQNDFPQARGTEAFF.

The rearrangement links TRBV10-3 to TRBJ2-1; perhaps TRBD2 as D (6 bases). Germline-derived CDR1 and CDR2 are ENHRY and SYGVKD. Trimming took 7 bases from V and 5 from J, leaving 15 bases between them. The CDR3 sequence is 14 residues long. CDR3 protein: CAIMGTPLDNEQFF. The CDR3 region has the DNA TGTGCCATCATGGGGACTCCACTAGACAATGAGCAGTTCTTC.

This clonotype was seen only a few times. V is TRBV14 and J is TRBJ2-5, with 12 bases aligning to TRBD2. The end of the DNA aligns better with TRBJ2-7, so the J call may be wrong. Germline V gene lookup returns CDR1 SGHDN and CDR2 FVKESK. The CDR3 loop spans 13 amino acids. The CDR3 spells CASSRLAGVEQYF. The CDR3, as DNA: TGTGCCAGCAGCCGACTAGCGGGGGTCGAGCAGTACTTC.

This clonotype was seen more than once but under ten times. As DNA, the CDR3 is TGTGCCAGCAGCGTCAGTGGGTTGGGTAATCAGCCCCAGCATTTT. This codes for CASSVSGLGNQPQHF. The chain uses TRBV5-6 and TRBJ1-5; D call uncertain. V lost 4 bases, J lost 4 bases, and 15 bases lay in between. The CDR3 extends over 15 amino acids. In germline, CDR1 is SGHDT, CDR2 YYEEEE.

The chain carries TRBV28 and TRBJ1-2; D not certain. The CDR3 is 16 amino acids. V was cut by 5 bases and J by 2 bases, with 18 bases left in between. CDR1 MDHEN and CDR2 SYDVKM come from the germline V gene. This CDR3 reads CASSSNPSGLNYGYTF. The CDR3 DNA reads TGTGCCAGCAGTAGCAATCCCTCCGGCCTGAACTATGGCTACACCTTC.

Only a few counts were recorded for this clonotype. The V call is TRBV27, the J call TRBJ1-1; D is perhaps TRBD1 (5 bases). The CDR3 loop spans 14 amino acids. Looked up from germline, CDR1 is MNHEY and CDR2 is SMNVEV (reference sequence). Trimming took 4 bases from V and 4 from J, leaving 13 bases between them. CDR3 protein: CASSSQGPSTEAFF. The CDR3 DNA reads as TGTGCCAGCAGTTCCCAGGGCCCCAGCACTGAAGCTTTCTTT.

This chain joins TRBV24-1 and TRBJ2-1; 11 bases are shared with TRBD2. Germline V lookup: CDR1 KGHDR, CDR2 SFDVKD. The CDR3 is made up of 15 amino acids. V lost 3 bases, J lost 6 bases, and 3 bases stayed unmatched. The CDR3 loop reads CATSDRSGGGNEQFF. In nucleotides, the CDR3 is TGTGCCACCAGTGATCGTAGCGGGGGGGGCAATGAGCAGTTCTTC.

V and J are TRBV15 and TRBJ2-4, with 7 nucleotides matching TRBD1. The better agreement between TRBJ2-7 and the DNA end casts doubt on the J call. In germline, CDR1 is LNHNV, CDR2 YYDKDF (reference sequence). The CDR3 is 17 amino acids. This chain's CDR3 is CATSRGSPGQSTYEQYF. CDR3 DNA: TGTGCCACCAGCAGAGGCTCCCCGGGACAGAGTACCTACGAGCAGTACTTC.

The chain combines TRBV20-1 with TRBJ2-3, with TRBD2 matching 7 bases. CDR1 is DFQATT and CDR2 is SNEGSKA in the germline V gene (reference sequence). The CDR3 spans 15 residues. J lost 2 bases, V lost 7 bases, and 12 bases had no gene match. As DNA, the CDR3 is TGCAGTGTTTCCCCCGGGGGGACCTTCACAGATACGCAGTATTTT. Translation: CSVSPGGTFTDTQYF.

This clonotype was detected only a few times. The CDR3 loop is CASSYLDRGGEKLFF. For the CDR3, the DNA is TGTGCCAGCAGTTACCTTGACAGGGGTGGTGAAAAACTGTTTTTT. The chain uses TRBV6-6 and TRBJ1-4; 8 bases align to TRBD1. This CDR3 has 15 amino acids. Trimming cost V 2 bases and J 7 bases; bases outside gene matches: 6. Germline V gene sequence: CDR1 MNHNY, CDR2 SVGAGI (reference sequence).

V gene TRBV2 combines with J gene TRBJ1-1, with D unclear. The CDR3 sequence is 12 residues long. V was cut by 7 bases and J by 7 bases, with 13 bases left in between. Germline assignment: CDR1 SNHLY and CDR2 FYNNEI. CDR3 DNA sequence: TGTGCCAGCACTCTCCAATACCTTGAAGCTTTCTTT. Amino acids: CASTLQYLEAFF.

There are many counts of this clonotype. The chain combines TRBV12-3 or TRBV12-4 with TRBJ2-7; 8 bases match TRBD1. Unmatched junction bases numbered 8, after V lost 3 bases and J lost 4 bases. The CDR3 covers 15 residues. CDR3 bases: TGTGCCAGCAGTTTTAGCAGGGGGCATCAATACGAGCAGTACTTC. This gives the protein CASSFSRGHQYEQYF.

This clonotype was observed a handful of times. The chain carries TRBV9 and TRBJ2-3; 8 nucleotides line up with TRBD1. The CDR3 sequence is 13 residues long. V dropped 2 bases and J dropped 5; count of bases not matched to a gene: 1. Germline CDR1 SGDLS, CDR2 YYNGEE. CDR3 nucleotides: TGTGCCAGCAGCGTCACAGGGGGAGATACGCAGTATTTT. Amino acids: CASSVTGGDTQYF.

This chain joins TRBV5-1 and TRBJ2-7, with 9 bases that match TRBD2. This CDR3 is built from 17 residues. The germline CDR1 and CDR2 sequences are SGHRS and YFSETQ. V shed 1 base and J 0 bases; nucleotides not matched to a gene: 8. The CDR3 sequence: CASSLWTSESSSYEQYF. CDR3 nucleotides: TGCGCCAGCAGCTTGTGGACTAGCGAGTCAAGCTCCTACGAGCAGTACTTC.

This sequence joins TRBV7-2 and TRBJ2-2; D is uncertain. Trimming removed 6 bases at V and 1 base at J, with 6 bases between. The CDR3 length is 13 residues. Germline loops: CDR1 SGHTA, CDR2 FQGNSA. This CDR3 is CASRLQNTGELFF. In nucleotides, the CDR3 is TGTGCCAGCAGGTTACAGAACACCGGGGAGCTGTTTTTT. The full variable domain, with the rest looked up from reference TRBV7-2 and TRBJ2-2, is GAGVSQSPSNKVTEKGKDVELRCDPISGHTALYWYRQSLGQGLEFLIYFQGNSAPDKSGLPSDRFSAERTGGSVSTLTIQRTQQEDSAVYLCASRLQNTGELFFGEGSRLTVL.

This clonotype occurred a few times. The chain uses TRBV11-2 and TRBJ2-7; D is perhaps TRBD2 (6 bases). The germline gives CDR1 SGHAT, CDR2 FQNNGV. The CDR3 runs to 16 residues. V gave up 5 bases and J gave up 4 bases, with 21 bases separating them. The DNA of the CDR3 is TGTGCCAGCAGCGCCAATCTAGCGTTGCTATCATACGAGCAGTACTTC. The encoded protein is CASSANLALLSYEQYF.